A selection of T cell receptor beta chains follows, all from one sample in a study of shared clonotypes between healthy human individuals. TCRdb's copy holds only in-frame clones and misses some; the assay was immunoSEQ multiplex PCR. The data contain 1.4 million or so clones, 98% to 99% of them singletons. The sample consisted of naive CD4+ T cells sorted from blood. The receptors shown here come from a man aged 25 to 40 in good health. The CDR3 runs from the conserved cysteine through the conserved F or W. D genes are given only for firm matches. Some rows mark clone size as missing; the rest say once, few, many or name a class of expanded clone.

NA	TRBV11-2	NA	TRBJ2-5	TGTGCCAGCAGCTTAGGGGCAGGCCAGACCCAGTACTTC	CASSLGAGQTQYF
NA	TRBV5-5	NA	TRBJ2-7	TGTGCCAGCAGCCCCAGGGGTCCAGCGTCTGACGAGCAGTACTTC	CASSPRGPASDEQYF
NA	TRBV10-1	NA	TRBJ2-2	TGCGCCAGCAGTGAGACCAGTGCCTCCGGGGAGCTGTTTTTT	CASSETSASGELFF
NA	TRBV15	NA	TRBJ1-1	TGTGCCACCAGCAGAGAGGGGATTCCTGAAGCTTTCTTT	CATSREGIPEAFF
NA	TRBV29-1	NA	TRBJ2-1	TGCAGCGTTCGCATGTATGAGCAGTTCTTC	CSVRMYEQFF
NA	TRBV5-4	TRBD2	TRBJ2-1	TGTGCCAGCAGCTCTCAGGGAACGGGAGGGCGGTGGGAGCAGTTCTTC	CASSSQGTGGRWEQFF
NA	TRBV18	NA	TRBJ1-4	TGTGCCAGCTCACTTTCGGGAAAACTGTTTTTT	CASSLSGKLFF
NA	TRBV28	NA	TRBJ2-3	TGTGCCAGCAGGGGCGGGCCCGGAGATACGCAGTATTTT	CASRGGPGDTQYF
NA	TRBV19	TRBD2	TRBJ2-1	TGTGCCAGTAGTAAGGGGACTAGTTCTGTCTACAATGAGCAGTTCTTC	CASSKGTSSVYNEQFF
NA	TRBV19	NA	TRBJ1-2	TGTGCCAGTAAACACAGGGCGAGTGGCGGAAACTATGGCTACACCTTC	CASKHRASGGNYGYTF
NA	TRBV11-2	NA	TRBJ2-7	TGTGCCAGCAGGGGGGGCGGTTCCTACGAGCAGTACTTC	CASRGGGSYEQYF
NA	TRBV7-9	NA	TRBJ2-5	TGTGCCAGCAGCTTAGCGATGGTGACAGATCAAGAGACCCAGTACTTC	CASSLAMVTDQETQYF
NA	TRBV29-1	TRBD1	TRBJ2-3	TGCAGCGCTGCGGACAGGGGCACAGATACGCAGTATTTT	CSAADRGTDTQYF
NA	TRBV29-1	NA	TRBJ1-1	TGCAGCGCTACCGGGACATTTGACACTGAAGCTTTCTTT	CSATGTFDTEAFF
NA	TRBV9	TRBD2	TRBJ2-3	TGTGCCAGCAGCGTAGCTAGGACTAGCGGTAAAAACACAGATACGCAGTATTTT	CASSVARTSGKNTDTQYF
NA	TRBV9	TRBD1	TRBJ2-1	TGTGCCAGCAGCGCGTGGACAGGGGCCTACAATGAGCAGTTCTTC	CASSAWTGAYNEQFF
NA	TRBV9	NA	TRBJ2-1	TGTGCCAGCAGCGCCCGAAACGACAATGAGCAGTTCTTC	CASSARNDNEQFF
NA	TRBV5-1	NA	TRBJ2-5	TGCGCCAGCAACGGCAGGGCGCCAGGGGAGACCCAGTACTTC	CASNGRAPGETQYF
NA	TRBV7-6	NA	TRBJ2-2	TGTGCCAGCAGCTTCTTTACCGGGGAGCTGTTTTTT	CASSFFTGELFF
NA	TRBV18	NA	TRBJ2-7	TGTGCCAGCTCGCCAGTTCGAACGGCCTCCTACGAGCAGTACTTC	CASSPVRTASYEQYF
NA	TRBV5-6	NA	TRBJ2-5	TGTGCCAGCAGCCGTGGGGCTAGATGGGTAGAGACCCAGTACTTC	CASSRGARWVETQYF
NA	TRBV2	TRBD1	TRBJ1-2	TGTGCCAGCAGTGAGACAGGGGGGATGGGTGGCTACACCTTC	CASSETGGMGGYTF
NA	TRBV7-8	NA	TRBJ2-5	TGTGCCAGCAGCTTAGTCTGGCGAGGAGAGACCCAGTACTTC	CASSLVWRGETQYF
NA	TRBV18	TRBD1	TRBJ1-1	TGTGCCAGCTCCTCGACAGGGAGAGACACTGAAGCTTTCTTT	CASSSTGRDTEAFF
NA	TRBV10-3	TRBD2	TRBJ2-7	TGTGCCATCAGTGAGCCGACTAGCGGGAGGTACGAGCAGTACTTC	CAISEPTSGRYEQYF
NA	TRBV28	TRBD1	TRBJ1-5	TGTGCCAGCCAAGACAGGGCTTTTCAGCCCCAGCATTTT	CASQDRAFQPQHF
NA	TRBV18	TRBD2	TRBJ2-7	TGTGCCAGCTCACCAAGGTCGGGAGGGCCGGAGGAGCAGTACTTC	CASSPRSGGPEEQYF
NA	TRBV5-1	TRBD2	TRBJ2-5	TGCGCCAGCAGGATAGGGACTAGCGGAAACCAAGAGACCCAGTACTTC	CASRIGTSGNQETQYF
once	TRBV7-2	NA	TRBJ2-2	TGTGCCAGCAGCTCTACAACTAGCACCGGGGAGCTGTTTTTT	CASSSTTSTGELFF
NA	TRBV5-6	NA	TRBJ2-3	TGTGCCAGCAGCCAGGACCCCGCAGGGGATACGCAGTATTTT	CASSQDPAGDTQYF
NA	TRBV10-3	TRBD1	TRBJ2-2	TGTGCCATCAGTGAGCCCGGGACAGGCAACACCGGGGAGCTGTTTTTT	CAISEPGTGNTGELFF
NA	TRBV6-5	NA	TRBJ2-7	TGTGCCAGCAGTGACTCGAGCCTTAACCTGTACGAGCAGTACTTC	CASSDSSLNLYEQYF
NA	TRBV6-1	TRBD1	TRBJ2-5	TGTGCCAGCAGGGCACAGGGGCTGGAGACCCAGTACTTC	CASRAQGLETQYF
NA	TRBV10-1	NA	TRBJ2-2	TGCGCCAGCATGCCCCATACGAACACCGGGGAGCTGTTTTTT	CASMPHTNTGELFF
NA	TRBV14	TRBD2	TRBJ2-7	TGTGCCAGCAACCCAGGACTAGCGGGATCCGAGCAGTACTTC	CASNPGLAGSEQYF
NA	TRBV18	TRBD2	TRBJ2-1	TGTGCCAGCTCATCCGGGACTAGCGGGAACAATGAGCAGTTCTTC	CASSSGTSGNNEQFF
NA	TRBV6-5	TRBD1	TRBJ1-1	TGTGCCAGCAGTAGGGACAGGGTGAACACTGAAGCTTTCTTT	CASSRDRVNTEAFF
NA	TRBV15	TRBD1	TRBJ2-7	TGTGCCACCAGACGTTATGGACAGGGGGAATACGAGCAGTACTTC	CATRRYGQGEYEQYF
NA	TRBV19	TRBD2	TRBJ2-3	TGTGCCAGTAGGACCGGACTAGCGGGAGGCACAGATACGCAGTATTTT	CASRTGLAGGTDTQYF
NA	TRBV27	NA	TRBJ2-1	TGTGCCAGCAGGGGCGAAAGCGGGCCGGGTCGCTACAATGAGCAGTTCTTC	CASRGESGPGRYNEQFF
NA	TRBV11-1	NA	TRBJ2-5	TGTGCCAGCAGCCCACCCGGTGGCGGGCCAGGAGAGACCCAGTACTTC	CASSPPGGGPGETQYF
NA	TRBV5-1	TRBD2	TRBJ2-2	TGCGCCAGCAGCTTGGCCTCAGCGGGAGTCACCGGGGAGCTGTTTTTT	CASSLASAGVTGELFF
NA	TRBV27	TRBD1	TRBJ2-7	TGTGCCAGCAGTTCGGGACAGGGGATCCCCTACGAGCAGTACTTC	CASSSGQGIPYEQYF
NA	TRBV5-6	NA	TRBJ2-1	TGTGCCAGCAGCCTCTGGCTCTTAAATGAGCAGTTCTTC	CASSLWLLNEQFF
NA	TRBV7-8	TRBD1	TRBJ2-1	TGTGCCAGCAGCTGGACAGGGGAAGGGCAGTTCTTC	CASSWTGEGQFF
NA	TRBV19	TRBD2	TRBJ2-7	TGTGCCAGTAACAGCCTCTCGACTAGCGGAATCTACGAGCAGTACTTC	CASNSLSTSGIYEQYF